This entry features one T cell receptor beta chain sequence. Its antigen is not identified. The records omit this donor's CMV serostatus. This entry belongs to a study of cytomegalovirus exposure and HLA in healthy donors. Study observations and caveats: Most TCR sequences showed up rarely, but some public TCRs showed up in many donors.

Unmatched junction bases numbered 5, after V lost 0 bases and J lost 2 bases. Per germline, CDR1 SGDLS and CDR2 YYNGEE. The CDR3 spans 15 residues. The PCR ran on 60 Vbeta and 13 Jbeta primers. Profiling relied on immunoSEQ multiplex PCR, and the TCRdb table lists in-frame clones only, not all of them. The table includes approximately 150,000 clones, 70% to 85% detected once. This clonotype was sampled from a human donor in good health. This chain connects TRBV9 to TRBJ2-7, with 7 bases aligning to TRBD1. The sample was PBMCs. CDR3 nucleotides: TGTGCCAGCAGCGTAGTCGGGGACAGCACCTACGAGCAGTACTTC. The encoded protein is CASSVVGDSTYEQYF.